The subject of this entry is one TCR beta chain. This clone has just a few counts. Its target antigen remains unknown. The record has no base qualities; no much larger clone is one base away. The CDR3 measures 12 amino acids from cysteine to phenylalanine. Just CDR3 DNA is preserved here, 36 bases in frame from base 1. V is reduced by 7 bases and J by 7 bases, leaving a spacing of 13 bases between them. This specimen comes from a study of vaccination effects on CD4 cells after COVID-19 (dated by TCRdb to about 2022). About the investigation overall: Across the study, the median time from the second dose to post-vaccine sampling was 72 days (range 14 to 241). SARS-CoV-2 spike-specific CD4+ TCR repertoires from before and after mRNA vaccination were compared in COVID-19 convalescent patients and in infection-naive vaccine recipients. The full study included over 8 COVID-19 convalescent patients and several SARS-CoV-2-naive healthy vaccine recipients. The Oncomine TCR Beta short-read assay on an Illumina iSeq 100 was used to sequence cultures from other donors in the study.

The study at large found these results: In healthy vaccine recipients, vaccine-induced clones were almost all SARS-CoV-2 mono-reactive, with only 1 of 255 cross-reactive with common cold coronaviruses. Marked clonal contraction was observed in both infection-induced and vaccine-induced clones at late post-vaccination timepoints, consistent with waning T cell responses. The study was limited by a small number of convalescent patients and lacked early post-infection timepoints.

To identify antigen-specific CD4+ T cell clonotypes by their expansion, the ViraFEST assay first stimulated PBMC with viral peptide pools and then applied TCR sequencing. After less than eleven days of culture, CD4+ T cells were isolated with the EasySep CD4+ T cell isolation kit. Participants received two doses of either the BNT162b2 or the mRNA-1273 mRNA SARS-CoV-2 vaccine. Negative nucleocapsid antibody results before and after vaccination confirmed that the healthy vaccine recipients had no prior SARS-CoV-2 infection. Each well held over 1.5 million PBMC cultured in IMDM containing roughly 5% human AB serum, 8 to 10 IU/ml IL-2 and gentamicin, along with around 9.4 ug/ml peptides. On days 3 and 7, half of the culture medium was replaced with fresh IL-2-containing medium. Unless noted otherwise, every peptide stimulation condition was grown in triplicate wells. PBMC were separated from whole blood using Ficoll-Paque Plus gradient centrifugation and were then either cryopreserved at -140C or used fresh. The overlapping peptide pools covered the spike proteins of SARS-CoV-2 and of the common cold coronaviruses HCoV-NL63, HCoV-OC43 and HCoV-229E. The QIAamp micro DNA kit was used to extract genomic DNA from the cultured CD4+ T cells.

Libraries were built with the immunoSEQ multiplex PCR assay. TCR beta CDR3 sequencing was performed on DNA from the cultured, isolated CD4+ T cells. As for how the authors treated the data: Non-productive TCR sequences were removed, reads were trimmed to the CDR3 region, and CDR3s of at least 7 amino acids were retained. The MANAFEST web app was used to identify antigen-specific clonotypes by comparing expansion in peptide wells with expansion in reference cultures. Positive clones required FDR<0.05 expansion versus reference and all other wells, odds ratio above 5, and frequency above 0.1% in two replicate wells. Cross-reactive clonotypes were defined as significantly expanded in SARS-CoV-2 spike wells and in at least one common cold coronavirus spike condition. CDR3 similarity was assessed by Levenshtein distance with the stringdist R package, and unrooted trees were built with ape in R 3.6.1. What TCRdb holds here is the immuneACCESS table cut down to in-frame rearrangements. Part of the clones is not present; checked against another copy, under half of the missing clones reflect an unresolved V gene, and the others are unexplained. The DNA gave D and trimming, while V, J and clone size come from that table. This sample comprises around 32,000 clones, approximately 72% of them detected only once. The ten top clones hold 12% of the sample.

This clonotype was sampled from a human donor who received a COVID-19 vaccine. This specimen consisted of CD4+ T cells from PBMCs cultured with HCoV-229E spike peptides, obtained after COVID-19 vaccination. Sample cell subset or site, as interpreted from the label and publication: HCoV-229E spike overlapping peptide pool stimulation. The rearranged segments are TRBV23-1 and TRBJ1-1; no D segment can be confidently identified. TRBV23-1 is recorded as an ORF, its role being uncertain. The CDR3 in this case is CASMRASFEAFF. The sequenced DNA is TGCGCCAGCATGCGGGCCTCCTTTGAAGCTTTCTTT.